This T cell receptor beta chain stems from a study of cytomegalovirus exposure and HLA in healthy donors. Across the whole study: Earlier sequencing of 150 million to 200 million T cells yielded roughly 120 million unique TCR beta sequences.

Study observations and caveats: Published work reported that the classifier diagnosed cytomegalovirus status with high specificity and sensitivity. A later analysis appeared to link common viral pathogens to several of the most significant clusters.

Researchers ran the PCR with 60 Vbeta and 13 Jbeta primers. This table comes from immunoSEQ multiplex PCR, and its TCRdb copy is limited to in-frame clones, with some not included. Altogether 50,000 to 70,000 clones are present, 60% to 65% being singletons, with the ten largest covering around 3%. In this sample, this clone turned up a few times. Its antigen remains unknown. CDR1 is SGHRS, CDR2 YFSETQ, per germline. After removal of 4 bases from V and 2 bases from J, the junction contained 3 bases not matched to a gene. CDR3 length: 15 amino acids. The receptor was derived from a man in his thirties or forties in good health and CMV-seronegative. The rearrangement joins TRBV5-1 to TRBJ2-7; the match to TRBD2 covers 13 bases. The sample taken for sequencing was PBMCs. The DNA for the CDR3 is TGCGCCAGCAGCATGGGACTAGCGGGGACCTACGAGCAGTACTTC. It is translated as CASSMGLAGTYEQYF.